This TCR beta chain is from a study of vaccination effects on CD4 cells after COVID-19. Study-wide results and limits: There were few convalescent patients in the study and no early post-infection timepoints.

The CDR3 is 14 residues long. Germline CDR1 and CDR2: MDHEN and SYDVKM. V was clipped by 4 bases and J by 8 bases, with 15 bases between them. This clone was found a few times. No antigen is known for it. TCRdb's copy holds only in-frame clones and misses some; the assay was immunoSEQ multiplex PCR. The data hold approximately 37,000 clones, with under 70% observed a single time. Researchers isolated CD4+ T cells once 9 to 11 days of culture had elapsed. Participants each got two BNT162b2 or mRNA-1273 vaccine doses. This TCR came from a human donor who received a COVID-19 vaccine. This specimen consisted of CD4+ T cells from PBMCs cultured without peptide, obtained after COVID-19 vaccination. V and J are TRBV28 and TRBJ1-3, with D uncertain. The chain's CDR3 is CASSSGARVDTIYF. CDR3 in DNA: TGTGCCAGCAGTTCGGGAGCTCGGGTTGACACCATATATTTT.